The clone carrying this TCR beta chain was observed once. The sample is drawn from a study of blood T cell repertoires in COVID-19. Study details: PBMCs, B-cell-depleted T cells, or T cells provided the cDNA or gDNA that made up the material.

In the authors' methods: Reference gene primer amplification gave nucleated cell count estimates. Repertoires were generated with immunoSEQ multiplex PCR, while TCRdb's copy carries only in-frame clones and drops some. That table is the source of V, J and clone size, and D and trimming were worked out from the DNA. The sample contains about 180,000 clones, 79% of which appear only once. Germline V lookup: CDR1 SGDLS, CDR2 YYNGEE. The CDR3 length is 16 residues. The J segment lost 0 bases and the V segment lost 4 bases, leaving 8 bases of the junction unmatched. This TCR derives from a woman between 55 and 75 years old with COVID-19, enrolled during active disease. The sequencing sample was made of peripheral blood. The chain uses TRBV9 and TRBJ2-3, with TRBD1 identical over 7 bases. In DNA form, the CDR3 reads TGTGCCAGCAGCCCTAGGTGGGACAGTAGCACAGATACGCAGTATTTT. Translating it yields CASSPRWDSSTDTQYF.